This TCR beta chain was profiled in a study of blood T cell repertoires in COVID-19. The overall study: Collection of acute and convalescent COVID-19 samples took place in the United States, Italy and Spain. T cells, B-cell-depleted T cells, or PBMCs provided the cDNA or gDNA that served as material.

The method was immunoSEQ multiplex PCR; TCRdb's version includes in-frame clones alone and lacks a portion of them. The table has a few hundred thousand clones, approximately 85% seen once. In its sample, this clone was seen once. What was sequenced was peripheral blood. This TCR was sampled from a woman between 65 and 79 years old with COVID-19, enrolled during active disease.

Here the CDR3 DNA reads TGCGCCAGCAGCTTGAAGCCCCCAGGGTCTAATGAAAAACTGTTTTTT. It encodes CASSLKPPGSNEKLFF. The chain joins TRBV5-1 to TRBJ1-4; a possible D gene is TRBD1 (5 bases). Germline V lookup: CDR1 SGHRS, CDR2 YFSETQ. V was shortened by 1 base and J by 3 bases, with 13 bases between the two germline ends. The CDR3 length is 16 residues.